Below, 27 T cell receptor beta chains from the same sample are listed, as sequenced in a study of T cells in Graves' hyperthyroidism and ophthalmopathy. Amplified TCR beta CDR3 regions came from RNA transcripts. During a first-round RT-PCR of the TCR CDR3, the HTBI primer set was used. A single record per CDR3 protein comes from TCRdb applying MiXCR to the multiplex PCR reads. The data show about 290,000 distinct CDR3 sequences, with 13% to 15% seen just once and 30% held by the top ten. Sequenced material: blood. The receptors were gathered from a woman aged 45-65 years with Graves' hyperthyroidism that later progressed to Graves' ophthalmopathy.

Ten or more counts support this clonotype. The V gene is TRBV13, the J gene TRBJ2-1; possible D gene TRBD1, 6 bases. Trimming cost V 4 bases and J 7 bases, with 17 bases left between them. Germline CDR1 PRHDT, CDR2 FYEKMQ (reference sequence). The CDR3 runs to 15 residues. In nucleotides, the CDR3 is TGTGCCAGCAGCTACAAACAGGGTTGGGAGAATGAGCAGTTCTTC. This gives the protein CASSYKQGWENEQFF.

V usage is TRBV7-8 and J usage is TRBJ2-1; perhaps D is TRBD1 or TRBD2 (5 bases each). This CDR3 spans 14 amino acids. CDR1 SGHVS and CDR2 FQNEAQ come from the germline V gene. The germline V and J ends were trimmed by 5 bases and 8 bases, with 16 bases remaining between them. The CDR3 protein is CASSPGTAGDEQFF. CDR3 sequence (DNA): TGTGCCAGCAGCCCCGGGACCGCAGGCGATGAGCAGTTCTTC.

There are a few counts of this clonotype. The chain is built from TRBV5-5 and TRBJ1-2; D gene unclear. Germline V lookup: CDR1 SGHKS, CDR2 YYEKEE (reference sequence). Between the trimmed V and J ends, which lost 2 bases and 9 bases, there was a span of 14 bases. The CDR3 has 13 amino acids. CDR3 residues: CASSLEGRNRYTF. The CDR3 bases are TGTGCCAGCAGCTTAGAAGGGAGGAATCGCTACACCTTC.

With respect to this clonotype: One base away lies a much larger clone, so this may be a sequencing read error. The chain combines TRBV25-1 with TRBJ2-7; the D is unclear. The CDR3 has 12 residues. Germline CDR1 and CDR2: MGHDK and SYGVNS. The CDR3 protein is CASRGSPYELYF. The CDR3 bases are TGTGCCAGCAGGGGTTCCCCCTACGAGCTGTACTTC.

In its sample, this clonotype was seen many times. The gene calls are TRBV30 and TRBJ1-4; D remains ambiguous. Germline CDR1 reads GTSNPN; CDR2 reads SVGIG (reference sequence). V lost 1 base, J lost 6 bases, and 12 bases lay in between. The CDR3 extends over 14 amino acids. The CDR3 here is CAWSDGLLHEKLFF. CDR3 in DNA: TGTGCCTGGAGTGACGGCTTATTGCATGAAAAACTGTTTTTT.

This clonotype was recorded at least ten times. The V and J genes are TRBV5-1 and TRBJ1-4; D may be TRBD1 (6 bases). This CDR3 has 15 residues. Trimming shortened V by 5 bases and J by 6 bases, and 17 bases separated the two germline ends. Germline-derived CDR1 and CDR2 are SGHRS and YFSETQ. The chain's CDR3 is CASSRLGNRDEKLFF. The CDR3, as DNA: TGCGCCAGCAGTCGATTAGGGAACAGGGATGAAAAACTGTTTTTT.

This clonotype was seen at least ten times. A read error may produce the germline difference seen at one junction end. The rearrangement uses TRBV2 and TRBJ1-2; no clear D gene. The CDR3 is made up of 13 amino acids. Germline V gene lookup returns CDR1 SNHLY and CDR2 FYNNEI. The CDR3 loop reads CASREDGNYGYTF. CDR3 sequence (DNA): TGTGCCAGCAGGGAAGACGGTAACTATGGCTACACCTTC.

V and J are TRBV11-2 and TRBJ1-2, with D unclear. This CDR3 is 14 amino acids long. CDR1 SGHAT and CDR2 FQNNGV come from the germline V gene. V was pared by 4 bases and J by 4 bases, with 13 bases between. CDR3 coding DNA: TGTGCCAGCAGCTCAGCCGAAGAAATCTATGGCTACACCTTC. It codes for CASSSAEEIYGYTF.

This sequence joins TRBV28 and TRBJ1-4; D gene uncertain. Germline CDR1 is MDHEN and CDR2 is SYDVKM. Trimming left V 2 bases short and J 4 bases short, with 5 bases between. The CDR3 sequence is 13 residues long. CDR3 region: CASSLGINEKLFF. The CDR3 nucleotides read TGTGCCAGCAGTTTAGGGATTAATGAAAAACTGTTTTTT.

This clonotype was seen repeatedly, ten times or more. The chain employs TRBV7-6 and TRBJ2-1; 12 nucleotides match TRBD2. The germline V gene encodes CDR1 SGHVS and CDR2 FNYEAQ. J lost 2 bases, V lost 0 bases, and 5 bases had no gene match. The CDR3 runs to 18 residues. CDR3 residues: CASSLARLAGDAYNEQFF. DNA for the CDR3: TGTGCCAGCAGCTTAGCAAGACTAGCGGGAGATGCCTACAATGAGCAGTTCTTC.

The chain is built from TRBV6-1 and TRBJ1-2; D not certain. The CDR3 contains 15 residues. V lost 7 bases and J lost 5, with 20 bases in between. CDR1 is MNHNS and CDR2 is SASEGT in the germline V gene. CDR3 DNA sequence: TGTGCCAGCACCCCTAGCGGGGAAATTGGATATGGCTACACCTTC. Protein: CASTPSGEIGYGYTF.

The V call is TRBV27, the J call TRBJ2-5; 8 bases are shared with TRBD1. J lost 5 bases, V lost 6 bases, and 14 bases had no gene match. Per germline, CDR1 MNHEY and CDR2 SMNVEV (reference sequence). The CDR3 has 16 residues. The CDR3 nucleotides read TGTGCCAGCAGCTTAGATCCCAGCAGGGGGCAGGAGACCCAGTACTTC. Its protein product is CASSLDPSRGQETQYF.

This clonotype was counted at least ten times. The V gene is TRBV2, the J gene TRBJ2-5, with 10 bases lining up with TRBD2. V shed 8 bases and J 3 bases; nucleotides not matched to a gene: 6. Germline V lookup: CDR1 SNHLY, CDR2 FYNNEI. The CDR3 loop spans 14 amino acids. The CDR3 coding sequence is TGTGCCAGCGGTCGGACTAGCGGAGAAGAGACCCAGTACTTC. Its translation is CASGRTSGEETQYF.

This clonotype was seen a few times. This rearrangement joins TRBV5-1 to TRBJ2-3; 8 bases are shared with TRBD2. This CDR3 contains 15 residues. CDR1 is SGHRS, CDR2 YFSETQ, per germline. The V gene end was trimmed by 5 bases and the J gene end by 2 bases; junction bases not matched to a gene: 7. The DNA for the CDR3 is TGCGCCAGCAGAGGTAGCGGGACACTCACAGATACGCAGTATTTT. This encodes CASRGSGTLTDTQYF. Variable domain in full (rest from reference TRBV5-1 and TRBJ2-3): KAGVTQTPRYLIKTRGQQVTLSCSPISGHRSVSWYQQTPGQGLQFLFEYFSETQRNKGNFPGRFSGRQFSNSRSEMNVSTLELGDSALYLCASRGSGTLTDTQYFGPGTRLTVL.

This clonotype was observed at least ten times. The chain's CDR3 is CASSASGGTYEQYF. Here the CDR3 DNA reads TGTGCCAGCAGCGCTTCCGGGGGTACCTACGAGCAGTACTTC. V usage is TRBV2 and J usage is TRBJ2-7, with D possibly TRBD2 on 6 matching bases. Germline V lookup: CDR1 SNHLY, CDR2 FYNNEI. The CDR3 loop spans 14 amino acids. The V end lost 6 bases, the J end lost 2 bases, and 14 bases lay between the germline ends.

This clonotype was seen ten or more times. The rearrangement joins TRBV28 to TRBJ1-5; 9 bases are a match to TRBD1. V lost 5 bases and J lost 2; bases outside the gene matches: 7. The germline gives CDR1 MDHEN, CDR2 SYDVKM. The CDR3 has 16 residues. This chain's CDR3 is CASSRTGGGGNQPQHF. As DNA, the CDR3 is TGTGCCAGCAGTCGTACAGGGGGCGGCGGCAATCAGCCCCAGCATTTT.

This clonotype appeared many times. The chain recombines TRBV6-2 or TRBV6-3 with TRBJ1-2, with D uncertain. The V end was cut by 5 bases, the J end by 3 bases, with 7 bases between. The CDR3 is 12 residues long. Per germline, CDR1 MNHEY and CDR2 SVGEGT. The CDR3 coding sequence is TGTGCCAGCAGTAACACCCACTATGGCTACACCTTC. Translation gives CASSNTHYGYTF.

This clonotype was detected many times. The chain employs TRBV27 and TRBJ2-5, with D perhaps TRBD1 or TRBD2 (7 bases each). V was clipped by 5 bases and J by 4 bases, with 17 bases between them. This CDR3 spans 15 amino acids. Germline CDR1 is MNHEY and CDR2 is SMNVEV (reference sequence). The CDR3 is CASSNDREGRETQYF. DNA of the CDR3: TGTGCCAGCAGTAACGACAGGGAGGGTCGAGAGACCCAGTACTTC.

This clonotype was counted at least ten times. The chain is built from TRBV19 and TRBJ2-5; D is unclear. The ends were cut back, 4 bases at V and 2 bases at J, with 17 bases in the middle. The germline CDR1 and CDR2 sequences are LNHDA and SQIVND (reference sequence). This CDR3 is 16 amino acids long. The DNA of the CDR3 is TGTGCCAGTAGTACCGCAGGAGCCGGGCGGCAAGAGACCCAGTACTTC. This translates into CASSTAGAGRQETQYF.

A few counts support this clonotype. The chain couples TRBV6-2 or TRBV6-3 to TRBJ1-2; no clear D. The CDR3 length is 13 residues. CDR1 MNHEY and CDR2 SVGEGT come from the germline V gene. The ends were cut back, 6 bases at V and 4 bases at J, with 12 bases in the middle. CDR3 protein: CASRLDAAYGYTF. The CDR3 coding sequence is TGTGCCAGCAGGCTAGACGCTGCCTATGGCTACACCTTC.

The genes are TRBV27 and TRBJ2-5, with 7 nucleotides matching TRBD2. The CDR3 runs 16 residues. Germline trimming cut 6 bases from V and 1 base from J; bases unmatched to any gene: 11. Per germline, CDR1 MNHEY and CDR2 SMNVEV (reference sequence). The chain's CDR3 is CASSVHGRHPQETQYF. The CDR3 nucleotides read TGTGCCAGCAGCGTACACGGGAGGCACCCCCAAGAGACCCAGTACTTC.

This clonotype has just a few counts. This chain uses TRBV5-8 with TRBJ2-6, with 7 bases lining up with TRBD1. Germline V lookup: CDR1 SGHTS, CDR2 YDEGEE. With V trimmed by 6 bases and J by 4 bases, 7 bases remained unmatched. This CDR3 region has 15 residues. The CDR3, as DNA: TGTGCCAGCACCATTACAGGGGTCGGGGCCAACGTCCTGACTTTC. This encodes CASTITGVGANVLTF.

Concerning this clonotype itself: The CDR3 does not end in the conserved phenylalanine or tryptophan, so this is likely a read error. The rearrangement joins TRBV18 to TRBJ2-7, with D tentatively TRBD2 (5 bases). The CDR3 runs to 15 residues. V lost 4 bases and J 3 bases, leaving 16 bases between the germline ends. The germline V gene has CDR1 KGHSH and CDR2 LQKENI. The CDR3 here is CASSRLQSGNYEQYL. CDR3 bases: TGTGCCAGCTCACGGTTACAGAGCGGCAACTACGAGCAGTACCTC.

There are many counts of this clonotype. The genes are TRBV20-1 and TRBJ1-6; 10 bases are shared with TRBD1. Germline lookup yields CDR1 DFQATT and CDR2 SNEGSKA (reference sequence). After removal of 6 bases from V and 9 bases from J, the junction contained 14 bases not matched to a gene. The CDR3 totals 16 residues. The CDR3 here is CSAPKFGQGVGSPLHF. CDR3 DNA sequence: TGCAGTGCCCCGAAATTCGGACAGGGGGTCGGTTCACCCCTCCACTTT.

The genes are TRBV6-2 or TRBV6-3 and TRBJ2-7; D is uncertain. Germline loops: CDR1 MNHEY, CDR2 SVGEGT. Between the trimmed V and J ends, which lost 5 bases and 2 bases, there was a span of 10 bases. The CDR3 has 13 residues. DNA of the CDR3: TGTGCCAGCAGTGTCAAGGGCACCTACGAGCAGTACTTC. Amino acid sequence: CASSVKGTYEQYF.

The rearrangement joins TRBV20-1 to TRBJ2-5, with D perhaps assigned TRBD1 or TRBD2 (6 bases each). CDR1 and CDR2 (germline): DFQATT, SNEGSKA (reference sequence). V was pared by 0 bases and J by 2 bases, with 13 bases between. The CDR3 length is 15 residues. The CDR3 sequence is CSAREPRGPQETQYF. In DNA, the CDR3 is TGCAGTGCTAGAGAACCTCGGGGGCCACAAGAGACCCAGTACTTC.

There are many counts of this clonotype. The chain joins TRBV30 to TRBJ2-5; D is unclear. Germline CDR1 and CDR2: GTSNPN and SVGIG (reference sequence). This CDR3 is built from 13 residues. V was pared by 2 bases and J by 2 bases, with 9 bases between. CDR3 sequence reads: CAWSSWLQETQYF. CDR3 bases: TGTGCCTGGAGTAGTTGGTTGCAAGAGACCCAGTACTTC.